The source of this T cell receptor beta chain is a study of T cell clones after liver transplantation. Across the whole study: Immunosuppression withdrawal was tried within 2 years after liver transplantation in this trial. Graft-donor-reactive sequences were compared with third-party-reactive TCRbeta sequences from pre-transplant mixed lymphocyte reactions.

Unstimulated PBMCs were sorted into CD3+CD4+ and CD3+CD8+ populations. Assay used: immunoSEQ multiplex PCR; TCRdb lists only in-frame clones, some missing. This sample carries 25,000 to 35,000 clones, around 94% of them seen once, and the ten largest clones take roughly 26%. This CDR3 region has 17 residues. J lost 4 bases, V lost 2 bases, and 6 bases had no gene match. Looked up from germline, CDR1 is SEHNR and CDR2 is FQNEAQ (reference sequence). This receptor was identified in a human patient who received a liver transplant. A subset of T cells may come from the graft donor. The V call is TRBV7-9, the J call TRBJ2-5, with 14 bases aligning to TRBD2. The sample here was CD8+ T cells from blood, taken 12 months after liver transplant. CDR3 region: CASSLLTSGRAGETQYF. In DNA, the CDR3 is TGTGCCAGCAGCTTATTGACTAGCGGGAGGGCTGGAGAGACCCAGTACTTC.